A few counts support the clone carrying this TCR beta chain. Its target is not known. The stimulus was an HIV-1 Gag 15-mer peptide pool, about 1 ug/peptide/mL. Memory cells lacking CD40L and CD69 with high CD45RO were sorted. Adults with HIV-1 started suppressive ART while chronically infected. Donors had CD4+ T cell counts above 400 cells/uL and were CMV-seropositive. The libraries were made with immunoSEQ version 4 in survey mode. The protocol was immunoSEQ multiplex PCR, while the TCRdb copy is restricted to in-frame clones and leaves out a portion. The data contain about 36,000 clones, over 75% of them singletons. This sample is part of a study of persistence of HIV-infected CD4 T cells. Whole-study context: CD4+ T cells responding to CMV or HIV-1 Gag were isolated. Suppressive ART had lasted a median of roughly eight years.

Germline-derived CDR1 and CDR2 are SGDLS and YYNGEE. CDR3 size: 15 residues. The V gene lost 4 bases and the J gene lost 4 bases, with 14 bases spanning the gap. The material sequenced was cultured CD4+ T cells from PBMCs, taken from a patient who received antiretroviral therapy. The chain uses TRBV9 and TRBJ1-4; the D is unclear. This TCR was sampled from an adult with HIV. The donor label of this sample is uncertain. In DNA, the CDR3 is TGTGCCAGCAGCCCCCGGCAGGCCCGTAATGAAAAACTGTTTTTT. Translated, it gives CASSPRQARNEKLFF.